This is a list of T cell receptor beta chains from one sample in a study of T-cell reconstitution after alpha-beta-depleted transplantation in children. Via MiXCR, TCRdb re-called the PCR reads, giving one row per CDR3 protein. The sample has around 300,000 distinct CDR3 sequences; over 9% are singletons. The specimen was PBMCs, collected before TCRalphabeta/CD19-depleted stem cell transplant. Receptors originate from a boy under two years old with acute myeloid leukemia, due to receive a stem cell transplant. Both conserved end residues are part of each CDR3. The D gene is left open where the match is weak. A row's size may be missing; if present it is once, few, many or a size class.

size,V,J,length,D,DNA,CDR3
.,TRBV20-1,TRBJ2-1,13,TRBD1,TGCAGTGCTAGAGAAAGTGGGAGGACAGGGTGGTTCTTC,CSARESGRTGWFF
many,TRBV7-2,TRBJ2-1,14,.,TGTGCCAGCAGCCATAGGGTCCTAGACAATGAGCAGTTCTTC,CASSHRVLDNEQFF
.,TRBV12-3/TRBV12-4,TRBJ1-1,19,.,TGTGCCAGCAGTTTAGGGGACGGGCCAAAGGAGGTTTTGAGCACTGAAGCTTTCTTT,CASSLGDGPKEVLSTEAFF
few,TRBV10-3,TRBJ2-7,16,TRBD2,TGTGCCATCAGTGAGTCAATGGAGCGGGACGTCTACGAGCAGTACTTC,CAISESMERDVYEQYF
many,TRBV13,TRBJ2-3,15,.,TGTGCCAGCAGCGGGGGAGTGTATAGCACAGATACGCAGTATTTT,CASSGGVYSTDTQYF
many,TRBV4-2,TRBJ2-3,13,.,TGTGCCAGCAGCCGACAGGGCACAGATACGCAGTATTTT,CASSRQGTDTQYF
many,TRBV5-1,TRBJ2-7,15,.,TGCGCCAGCAGCTTGGGGTCAGGAATTCGCTACGAGCAGTACTTC,CASSLGSGIRYEQYF
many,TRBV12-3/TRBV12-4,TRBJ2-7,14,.,TGTGCCAGCAGTTTACGGGGAGTTGGGTACGAGCAGTACTTC,CASSLRGVGYEQYF
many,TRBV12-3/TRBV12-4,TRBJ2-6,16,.,TGTGCCAGCAGTTTCTTGGGGCCCACTGGGGCCAACGTCCTGACTTTC,CASSFLGPTGANVLTF
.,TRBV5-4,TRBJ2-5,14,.,TGTGCCAGCAGCTTGGCATATGGGGTGGAGACCCAGTACTTC,CASSLAYGVETQYF
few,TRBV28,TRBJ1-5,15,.,TGTGCCAGCAGTTCCCGCCGGACAATAAATCAGCCCCAGCATTTT,CASSSRRTINQPQHF